Sequencing of this TCR beta chain was carried out in a study of monozygotic twins with inflammatory bowel disease. Notes on this clonotype: Its antigen remains unidentified.

Whole-study findings and limits: IBD patients had lower TCRbeta diversity (inverse Simpson) than healthy co-twins. Patients got different immunosuppressive treatments, which may have made their repertoires more variable.

Germline CDR1 is LGHNA and CDR2 is YSLEER. The CDR3 length is 15 residues. The template-switching step introduced UMIs that carried a 6-nucleotide sample barcode. One entry per CDR3 protein, without DNA, is what TCRdb gives after re-calling the 5' RACE reads. The sample totals about 300,000 distinct CDR3 sequences; its top ten clones hold roughly 5.2%. The sample was blood. This clonotype was sampled from a human donor with ulcerative colitis or Crohn's disease, or a healthy co-twin of an affected twin (not recorded which). The chain has TRBV4-3 and TRBJ2-5; the TCRdb call, TRBD1, lacks DNA for checking. The CDR3 here is CASSQEFRDRETQYF.